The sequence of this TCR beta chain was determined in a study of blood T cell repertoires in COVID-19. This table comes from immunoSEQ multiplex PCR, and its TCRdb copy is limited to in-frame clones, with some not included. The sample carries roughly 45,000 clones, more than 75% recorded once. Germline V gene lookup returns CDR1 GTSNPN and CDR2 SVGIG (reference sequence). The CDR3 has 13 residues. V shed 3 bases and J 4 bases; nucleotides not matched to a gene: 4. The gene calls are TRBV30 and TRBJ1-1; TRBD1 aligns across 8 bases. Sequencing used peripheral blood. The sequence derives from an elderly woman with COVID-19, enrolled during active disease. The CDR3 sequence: CAWRDRVSTEAFF. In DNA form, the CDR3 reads TGTGCCTGGAGGGACAGGGTATCCACTGAAGCTTTCTTT.